This entry describes one TCR beta chain. Its specificity is unknown. This sample is part of a study of lymphopenia after photon versus proton radiotherapy. Study-wide points: Under photons, naive T cells and diversity fell while effector/memory populations rose. Oligoclonal CD8+ Temra expansion after nadir drove photon patients' diversity drop. Only patients who died were analyzed for survival; proton advantage is unproven.

Produced via immunoSEQ multiplex PCR; TCRdb's table is partial and in-frame only. The table lists tens of thousands of clones, approximately 90% of them singletons. V lost 5 bases and J 2 bases, leaving 12 bases between the germline ends. From germline, CDR1 is SEHNR and CDR2 FQNEAQ (reference sequence). There are 14 residues in the CDR3. The clonotype was recovered from a woman aged 70-85 years with pancreatic cancer. The sample was peripheral blood, taken from a patient treated with photon-based radiotherapy. This chain joins TRBV7-9 and TRBJ1-2; maybe TRBD1 (6 bases). The CDR3 bases are TGTGCCAGCAGCAACTCGGGACAAAACTATGGCTACACCTTC. It yields the protein CASSNSGQNYGYTF.